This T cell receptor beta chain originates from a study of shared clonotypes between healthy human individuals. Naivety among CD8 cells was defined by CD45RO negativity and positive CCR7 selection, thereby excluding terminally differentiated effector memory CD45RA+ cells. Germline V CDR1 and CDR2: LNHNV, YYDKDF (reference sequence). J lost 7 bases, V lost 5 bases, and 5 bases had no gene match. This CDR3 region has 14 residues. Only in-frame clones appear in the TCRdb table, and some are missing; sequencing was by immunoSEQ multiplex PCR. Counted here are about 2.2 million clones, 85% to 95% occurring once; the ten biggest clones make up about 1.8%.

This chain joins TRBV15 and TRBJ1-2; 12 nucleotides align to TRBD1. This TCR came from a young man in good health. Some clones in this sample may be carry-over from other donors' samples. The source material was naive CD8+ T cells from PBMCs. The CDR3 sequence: CATSPGQGAFGYTF. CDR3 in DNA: TGTGCCACCAGCCCGGGACAGGGGGCGTTTGGCTACACCTTC.